The clone carrying this TCR beta chain came up many times. These data come from a study of neurological immune-mediated disorders. V trimming: 5 bases; J trimming: 7 bases; junction bases outside the gene matches: 6. The CDR3 covers 13 residues. The germline V gene encodes CDR1 DFQATT and CDR2 SNEGSKA (reference sequence). TCRdb reprocessed the 5' RACE reads via MiXCR and lists one record per CDR3 protein. The sample shows some 78,000 distinct CDR3 sequences, approximately 5% of them seen only once. Sample: PBMCs. The V gene is TRBV20-1, the J gene TRBJ1-5; 9 bases align to TRBD1. The clonotype comes from a woman in her 30s with multiple sclerosis. The CDR3 loop reads CSAATGGRQPQHF. DNA of the CDR3: TGCAGTGCTGCGACAGGGGGGCGGCAGCCCCAGCATTTT.